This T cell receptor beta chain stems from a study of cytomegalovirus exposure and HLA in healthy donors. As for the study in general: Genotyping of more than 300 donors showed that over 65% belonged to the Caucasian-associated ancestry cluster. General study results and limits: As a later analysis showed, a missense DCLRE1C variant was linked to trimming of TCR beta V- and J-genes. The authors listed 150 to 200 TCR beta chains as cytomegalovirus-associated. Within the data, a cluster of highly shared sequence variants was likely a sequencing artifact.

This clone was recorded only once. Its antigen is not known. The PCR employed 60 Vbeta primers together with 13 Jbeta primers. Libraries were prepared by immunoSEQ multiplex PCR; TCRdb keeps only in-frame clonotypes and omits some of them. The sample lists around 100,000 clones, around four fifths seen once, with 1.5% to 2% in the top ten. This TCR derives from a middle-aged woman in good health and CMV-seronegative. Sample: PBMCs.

The CDR3 spells CASSLTLTTTDTQYF. The DNA for the CDR3 is TGTGCCAGCTCCCTGACGTTGACTACCACAGATACGCAGTATTTT. The rearrangement links TRBV18 to TRBJ2-3; D perhaps matches TRBD2 (5 bases). V was shortened by 6 bases and J by 2 bases, with 15 bases between the two germline ends. Germline V CDR1 and CDR2: KGHSH, LQKENI. The CDR3 contains 15 residues.